Listed here is a single T cell receptor (beta chain). What it recognizes is unknown. The method was immunoSEQ multiplex PCR; TCRdb's version includes in-frame clones alone and lacks a portion of them. The sample includes 20,000 to 25,000 clones, 84% of them seen just once. The record originates from a study of OX40 agonist ivuxolimab in advanced cancers. Broader study findings: Relatively little clonal expansion, among the lowest observed, appeared in partial responders at 0.1-3.0 mg/kg. Clonal expansion was seen in CD4+ and CD8+ blood T cells by week 6 at 0.1 to 3.0 mg/kg.

Germline values: CDR1 SGHAT, CDR2 FQNNGV. This CDR3 region has 17 residues. The V gene end was trimmed by 5 bases and the J gene end by 8 bases; junction bases not matched to a gene: 18. This chain connects TRBV11-2 to TRBJ2-3, with 8 bases identical to TRBD2. This sequence was found in an adult with an advanced solid tumor such as melanoma, head and neck, liver or kidney cancer. The sample was CD4+ or CD8+ T cells sorted from blood, taken in a trial of the OX40 agonist ivuxolimab. In nucleotides, the CDR3 is TGTGCCAGCAGCCCACCCCGGGGGGGACTAGGTGCGGGTACGCAGTATTTT. Translated: CASSPPRGGLGAGTQYF.